This T cell receptor (beta chain) was retrieved from a study of CD8 T cells in Susac syndrome. RNA totalling roughly 0.45 to 1 ug underwent reverse transcription with random hexamers. TCRdb processed the immunoSEQ multiplex PCR reads anew with MiXCR; each CDR3 protein has one entry. The sample has some 220,000 distinct CDR3 sequences, about 95% seen once. As to this clonotype: Its antigen is unidentified.

Sequencing of TCR beta was performed on blood CD8+ and CD4+ T cells. CDR3 length: 13 amino acids. V gave up 4 bases and J gave up 7 bases, with 13 bases separating them. CDR1 KGHSH and CDR2 LQKENI come from the germline V gene. General study results and limits: As the study acknowledged, the number of individuals in its TCR sequencing and HLA analysis was relatively small.

V usage is TRBV18 and J usage is TRBJ2-5; tentative D call: TRBD1 (5 bases). Sequencing was done on a sample of CD4+ T cells from PBMCs. The sequence was obtained from a human donor with multiple sclerosis. The chain's CDR3 is CASSLQGEATQYF. CDR3 DNA: TGTGCCAGCTCACTGCAGGGTGAGGCGACCCAGTACTTC.